One and the same sample provided the 23 T cell receptor beta chains below, sequenced in a study of cytomegalovirus exposure and HLA in healthy donors. The PCR employed 60 Vbeta primers together with 13 Jbeta primers. TCRdb's table, derived via immunoSEQ multiplex PCR, lists solely in-frame clones and lacks some. Of 80,000 to 100,000 clones in the sample, 73% were seen once. Sequencing was carried out using PBMCs. Receptor source: a man aged 40-49 years in good health and CMV-seronegative.

This chain connects TRBV10-3 to TRBJ1-2; TRBD1 is a possible D gene (6 bases). The CDR3 has 12 residues. CDR1 is ENHRY, CDR2 SYGVKD, per germline. Trimming shortened V by 6 bases and J by 8 bases, and 13 bases separated the two germline ends. As DNA, the CDR3 is TGTGCCATCAGGACGACAGGAGACGGCTACACCTTC. Translating gives CAIRTTGDGYTF.

V and J are TRBV27 and TRBJ2-7; D is perhaps TRBD1 (6 bases). Germline CDR1 MNHEY, CDR2 SMNVEV (reference sequence). This CDR3 spans 13 amino acids. Deletions cut 9 bases from V and 4 bases from J, with 16 bases between. This chain's CDR3 is CASGYRAWYEQYF. CDR3 DNA sequence: TGTGCCAGTGGATACAGGGCCTGGTACGAGCAGTACTTC.

The chain joins TRBV10-1 to TRBJ2-1; D is perhaps TRBD1 (6 bases). V gave up 0 bases and J gave up 4 bases, with 13 bases separating them. The germline V gene has CDR1 WNHNN and CDR2 SYGVQD (reference sequence). This CDR3 is 16 amino acids long. This CDR3 reads CASSESSRGYYNEQFF. In nucleotides, the CDR3 is TGCGCCAGCAGTGAGTCAAGCAGGGGTTATTACAATGAGCAGTTCTTC.

This clone was observed once. The CDR3 here is CARLEQYF. CDR3 sequence (DNA): TGTGCCAGGTTAGAGCAGTACTTC. The V gene is TRBV27, the J gene TRBJ2-7; D ambiguous. Germline V gene lookup returns CDR1 MNHEY and CDR2 SMNVEV (reference sequence). Trimming stripped 9 bases from V and 7 bases from J, with 4 bases between. This CDR3 has 8 amino acids.

The chain combines TRBV7-9 with TRBJ2-5, with TRBD1 matching 7 bases. CDR1 is SEHNR and CDR2 is FQNEAQ in the germline V gene (reference sequence). Trimming removed 2 bases from V and 5 bases from J; junction bases left unmatched: 2. The CDR3 extends over 13 amino acids. The CDR3 region has the DNA TGTGCCAGCAGCTTACAGGGGGTGGAGACCCAGTACTTC. Translating it yields CASSLQGVETQYF.

The chain has TRBV11-2 and TRBJ1-6; TRBD1 agrees at 7 bases. J gave up 10 bases and V 0 bases, and 15 bases lay outside the gene matches. CDR3 length equals 18 residues. CDR1 is SGHAT and CDR2 is FQNNGV in the germline V gene. The CDR3: CASSLDMGQTWARSPLHF. Written as DNA, the CDR3 is TGTGCCAGCAGCTTAGATATGGGACAGACGTGGGCAAGGTCACCCCTCCACTTT.

J is TRBJ2-3 and V is TRBV5-1, with TRBD2 matching 7 bases. The V and J ends lost 4 bases and 2 bases, in that order; junction bases with no gene match: 1. CDR3 size: 13 residues. Germline loops: CDR1 SGHRS, CDR2 YFSETQ. The CDR3 nucleotides are TGCGCCAGCAGCGGGACTAACACAGATACGCAGTATTTT. Its protein product is CASSGTNTDTQYF.

V and J are TRBV11-2 and TRBJ1-2, with TRBD1 as a possible D gene (5 bases). This CDR3 region has 15 residues. V lost 7 bases and J lost 0, with 15 bases in between. Germline V gene lookup returns CDR1 SGHAT and CDR2 FQNNGV. The CDR3, as DNA: TGTGCCAGCAAAAGCCTCAAGGGGACTAACTATGGCTACACCTTC. Translation gives CASKSLKGTNYGYTF.

This clone was counted between two and nine times. The chain employs TRBV5-1 and TRBJ1-1; 12 nucleotides match TRBD1. CDR1 and CDR2 from the germline V gene are SGHRS and YFSETQ. The ends lost 4 bases at V and 5 bases at J; junction bases unmatched: 6. The CDR3 sequence is 15 residues long. CDR3 DNA sequence: TGCGCCAGCAGCAGGGGACAGGGGGCGTTGACTGAAGCTTTCTTT. Translation gives CASSRGQGALTEAFF.

Only a few counts were recorded for this clone. The rearrangement joins TRBV29-1 to TRBJ1-6, with TRBD1 identical over 9 bases. The CDR3 totals 19 residues. V was clipped by 4 bases and J by 1 base; unmatched bases: 14. Germline V CDR1 and CDR2: SQVTM, ANQGSEA. CDR3 residues: CSVGDRGIGPRSYNSPLHF. Written as DNA, the CDR3 is TGCAGCGTTGGAGACAGGGGGATCGGACCCCGGTCCTATAATTCACCCCTCCACTTT.

J is TRBJ1-2 and V is TRBV7-2; D might be TRBD1 (5 bases). Looked up from germline, CDR1 is SGHTA and CDR2 is FQGNSA. The CDR3 sequence is 14 residues long. The V end lost 5 bases, the J end lost 4 bases, and 14 bases lay between the germline ends. The CDR3 sequence: CASSATLTGYGYTF. The CDR3 DNA sequence: TGTGCCAGCAGCGCGACCCTCACAGGCTATGGCTACACCTTC.

V and J are TRBV5-1 and TRBJ2-1; 13 positions match TRBD2. CDR3 size: 16 residues. The junction had 7 bases not matched to a gene; V was cut back by 2 bases and J by 8 bases. Looked up from germline, CDR1 is SGHRS and CDR2 is YFSETQ. The CDR3 reads CASSLLAGGPSDEQFF. The CDR3 DNA follows: TGCGCCAGCAGCTTACTAGCGGGGGGGCCTAGCGATGAGCAGTTCTTC.

V usage is TRBV18 and J usage is TRBJ1-4; 8 bases map to TRBD1. The V segment lost 3 bases and the J segment 8 bases; nucleotides outside the gene matches: 5. The length of the CDR3 is 14 residues. Germline V CDR1 and CDR2: KGHSH, LQKENI. CDR3 DNA: TGTGCCAGCTCACCGACAGGGGTAGAGGAAAAACTGTTTTTT. This sequence encodes CASSPTGVEEKLFF.

V and J are TRBV6-6 and TRBJ1-5; a possible D gene is TRBD1 (5 bases). The V and J ends lost 6 bases and 0 bases respectively, with 12 bases between them. CDR3 length: 15 residues. Germline CDR1 is MNHNY and CDR2 is SVGAGI (reference sequence). CDR3 DNA sequence: TGTGCCAGCAGCCCCGGGGGGTATAGCAATCAGCCCCAGCATTTT. It is translated as CASSPGGYSNQPQHF.

This chain uses TRBV7-2 with TRBJ1-4; perhaps TRBD1 as D (5 bases). Trimming left V 5 bases short and J 5 bases short, with 9 bases between. Germline V gives CDR1 SGHTA, CDR2 FQGNSA. CDR3 length equals 13 residues. In DNA form, the CDR3 reads TGTGCCAGCAGCCAGGGTTCGAATGAAAAACTGTTTTTT. Amino acids: CASSQGSNEKLFF.

This clone was observed a few times. This chain joins TRBV5-1 and TRBJ2-1, with D possibly matching TRBD2 (7 bases). V dropped 5 bases and J dropped 10 bases, with 22 bases sitting between them. CDR1 is SGHRS and CDR2 is YFSETQ in the germline V gene. This CDR3 comprises 15 residues. For the CDR3, the DNA is TGCGCCAGCAGACATACCGGGACGCGCGGGGGCGAGCAGTTCTTC. Encoded protein: CASRHTGTRGGEQFF.

The chain couples TRBV6-5 to TRBJ1-1, with unresolved D. CDR3 length: 16 residues. Between the trimmed V and J ends, which lost 2 bases and 0 bases, there was a span of 13 bases. Germline assignment: CDR1 MNHEY and CDR2 SVGAGI. This CDR3 reads CASSYDRGVVNTEAFF. For the CDR3, the DNA is TGTGCCAGCAGTTACGATCGGGGAGTTGTGAACACTGAAGCTTTCTTT.

The DNA for the CDR3 is TGTGCCAGCAGGACAGGGGACGAGCAGTACTTC. Residues: CASRTGDEQYF. V is TRBV2 and J is TRBJ2-7; 8 bases map to TRBD1. Germline CDR1 is SNHLY and CDR2 is FYNNEI. The V and J ends lost 6 bases and 5 bases, in that order; junction bases with no gene match: 0. The length of the CDR3 is 11 residues.

J is TRBJ1-2 and V is TRBV7-2, with TRBD1 as a possible D gene (6 bases). CDR3 length: 15 residues. The germline gives CDR1 SGHTA, CDR2 FQGNSA. The germline V and J ends were trimmed by 4 bases and 0 bases, with 12 bases remaining between them. The CDR3 spells CASSYQTGANYGYTF. For the CDR3, the DNA is TGTGCCAGCAGCTATCAGACAGGAGCTAACTATGGCTACACCTTC. The variable domain in full, completed from reference TRBV7-2 and TRBJ1-2, reads GAGVSQSPSNKVTEKGKDVELRCDPISGHTALYWYRQSLGQGLEFLIYFQGNSAPDKSGLPSDRFSAERTGGSVSTLTIQRTQQEDSAVYLCASSYQTGANYGYTFGSGTRLTVV.

The rearrangement uses TRBV4-3 and TRBJ2-5; TRBD1 might be the D (5 bases). The closer fit of TRBJ2-7 to the DNA end suggests the J call may be wrong. The CDR3 is 14 residues long. Per germline, CDR1 LGHNA and CDR2 YSLEER. The DNA of the CDR3 is TGCGCCAGCAGCCAAGAAATGGACAACTACGAGCAGTACTTC. This gives the protein CASSQEMDNYEQYF.

This chain connects TRBV5-1 to TRBJ2-7; TRBD2 is a possible D gene (6 bases). The CDR3 loop spans 15 amino acids. In germline, CDR1 is SGHRS, CDR2 YFSETQ. The V and J ends lost 0 bases and 0 bases respectively, with 10 bases between them. In DNA, the CDR3 is TGCGCCAGCAGCTTGGCTCGGGGGACCTCCTACGAGCAGTACTTC. Its translation: CASSLARGTSYEQYF.

The sample holds a few counts of this clone. This chain joins TRBV10-1 and TRBJ2-7; D ambiguous. Trimming shortened V by 5 bases and J by 4 bases, and 6 bases separated the two germline ends. Germline CDR1 and CDR2: WNHNN and SYGVQD (reference sequence). This CDR3 is built from 11 residues. CDR3: CASSSRYEQYF. In DNA form, the CDR3 reads TGCGCCAGCAGTTCTAGGTACGAGCAGTACTTC.

This clone was counted a few times. Other nucleotide sequences from this sample produce the same CDR3. The chain has TRBV9 and TRBJ2-2, with 7 bases identical to TRBD1. There are 14 residues in the CDR3. Trimming at V came to 3 bases and at J to 5 bases, leaving 4 bases not matched to a gene. Germline lookup yields CDR1 SGDLS and CDR2 YYNGEE. Written as DNA, the CDR3 is TGTGCCAGCAGCGCGACAGGGTTTACCGGGGAGCTGTTTTTT. As protein: CASSATGFTGELFF.